The 30 T cell receptor beta chains below come from one sample, sequenced in a study of radiotherapy plus CTLA-4 blockade in lung cancer. The protocol was immunoSEQ multiplex PCR, while the TCRdb copy is restricted to in-frame clones and leaves out a portion. The sample shows about 38,000 clones, around 85% of them seen only once. Material: peripheral blood, obtained from a patient treated with radiotherapy plus ipilimumab. The receptors originated from a human donor with non-small cell lung cancer whose response to radiotherapy plus ipilimumab could not be evaluated.

In this sample, this clone turned up once. The gene calls are TRBV18 and TRBJ2-2, with TRBD1 identical over 10 bases. This CDR3 is built from 16 residues. V lost 4 bases, J lost 4 bases, and 6 bases stayed unmatched. Per the germline V gene, CDR1 is KGHSH and CDR2 is LQKENI. CDR3 region: CASSRSGTGATGELFF. CDR3 DNA sequence: TGTGCCAGCTCACGCTCAGGGACAGGGGCCACCGGGGAGCTGTTTTTT. The full variable domain, completed using reference TRBV18 and TRBJ2-2, is NAGVMQNPRHLVRRRGQEARLRCSPMKGHSHVYWYRQLPEEGLKFMVYLQKENIIDESGMPKERFSAEFPKEGPSILRIQQVVRGDSAAYFCASSRSGTGATGELFFGEGSRLTVL.

The V gene is TRBV9, the J gene TRBJ1-2, with D tentatively TRBD1 (5 bases). V was shortened by 3 bases and J by 3 bases, with 18 bases between the two germline ends. Germline V lookup: CDR1 SGDLS, CDR2 YYNGEE. The CDR3 contains 16 residues. CDR3 in amino acids: CASSDPPDRQHYGYTF. The CDR3 DNA is TGTGCCAGCAGCGACCCCCCTGACAGACAACACTATGGCTACACCTTC.

This clone was seen more than once but under ten times. This chain joins TRBV10-3 and TRBJ1-2; 8 bases match TRBD1. This CDR3 has 13 amino acids. V shed 2 bases and J 4 bases; nucleotides not matched to a gene: 0. Germline-derived CDR1 and CDR2 are ENHRY and SYGVKD. CDR3 sequence reads: CAISETGGYGYTF. The CDR3, as DNA: TGTGCCATCAGTGAGACAGGGGGCTATGGCTACACCTTC.

This clone appeared a single time. This chain connects TRBV27 to TRBJ2-7, with a possible D match to TRBD2 (6 bases). The CDR3 covers 15 residues. V was clipped by 6 bases and J by 2 bases, with 17 bases between them. The germline CDR1 and CDR2 sequences are MNHEY and SMNVEV (reference sequence). The DNA of the CDR3 is TGTGCCAGCAGCCGGGCGGGGACGCCAACCTACGAGCAGTACTTC. Amino acid sequence: CASSRAGTPTYEQYF.

In nucleotides, the CDR3 is TGTGCCAGCAGCTTTTTTAGCGGGAGACACTACGAGCAGTACTTC. Its protein product is CASSFFSGRHYEQYF. This chain links TRBV21-1 with TRBJ2-7; the listed D gene, TRBD2, was not tested against the DNA. TRBV21-1 counts as a pseudogene. The CDR3 covers 15 residues.

The genes are TRBV7-2 and TRBJ1-2, with D possibly TRBD1 on 5 matching bases. Germline values: CDR1 SGHTA, CDR2 FQGNSA. V was pared by 4 bases and J by 6 bases, with 15 bases between. The CDR3 contains 14 residues. CDR3 amino acids: CASSWAGFGDGYTF. For the CDR3, the DNA is TGTGCCAGCAGCTGGGCAGGGTTTGGGGATGGCTACACCTTC.

The chain is built from TRBV9 and TRBJ1-1, with TRBD1 identical over 9 bases. The CDR3 runs 17 residues. The germline V gene encodes CDR1 SGDLS and CDR2 YYNGEE. Unmatched junction bases numbered 11, after V lost 2 bases and J lost 3 bases. The chain's CDR3 is CASSVSWDRAEYTEAFF. The CDR3 DNA reads as TGTGCCAGCAGCGTTTCATGGGACAGGGCCGAATACACTGAAGCTTTCTTT.

The chain links TRBV6-1 to TRBJ2-4, with 7 bases lining up with TRBD2. This CDR3 comprises 14 residues. Germline V gene sequence: CDR1 MNHNS, CDR2 SASEGT. With 2 bases clipped from V and 7 bases from J, the junction kept 5 bases outside the gene matches. DNA of the CDR3: TGTGCCAGCAGTGAACATGGTAGCGGGAACATTCAGTACTTC. Encoded protein: CASSEHGSGNIQYF.

This chain joins TRBV28 and TRBJ2-1, with 8 bases matching TRBD1. Germline CDR1 reads MDHEN; CDR2 reads SYDVKM. This CDR3 has 15 amino acids. V trimming: 6 bases; J trimming: 3 bases; junction bases outside the gene matches: 7. The CDR3 loop is CASSFTGGRYNEQFF. DNA for the CDR3: TGTGCCAGCAGCTTTACAGGGGGTCGCTACAATGAGCAGTTCTTC.

The rearrangement joins TRBV6-5 to TRBJ2-2, with D perhaps TRBD1 (5 bases). CDR1 and CDR2 (germline): MNHEY, SVGAGI. There are 15 residues in the CDR3. The V gene lost 2 bases and the J gene lost 3 bases, with 10 bases spanning the gap. The CDR3: CASSYGQGHTGELFF. In nucleotides, the CDR3 is TGTGCCAGCAGTTACGGGCAGGGCCACACCGGGGAGCTGTTTTTT.

The rearrangement uses TRBV2 and TRBJ2-7, with 15 bases identical to TRBD2. CDR3 length: 17 amino acids. Trimming at V came to 6 bases and at J to 3 bases, leaving 9 bases not matched to a gene. CDR1 is SNHLY and CDR2 is FYNNEI in the germline V gene. DNA for the CDR3: TGTGCCAGCAGCGGTTGGGGACTAGCGGGAGGTGACTACGAGCAGTACTTC. This sequence encodes CASSGWGLAGGDYEQYF.

V and J are TRBV5-1 and TRBJ2-1, with D maybe TRBD2 (6 bases). The CDR3 totals 14 residues. Trimming removed 4 bases from V and 2 bases from J, with 10 bases in between. The germline V gene encodes CDR1 SGHRS and CDR2 YFSETQ. CDR3: CASSPEGPYNEQFF. As DNA, the CDR3 is TGCGCCAGCAGCCCGGAGGGGCCCTACAATGAGCAGTTCTTC.

There are a few counts of this clone. The V call is TRBV4-1, the J call TRBJ2-7; D might be TRBD1 (6 bases). From germline, CDR1 is MGHRA and CDR2 YSYEKL. The V end lost 4 bases, the J end lost 0 bases, and 7 bases lay between the germline ends. The CDR3 runs to 13 residues. The CDR3 spells CASSRDISYEQYF. CDR3 nucleotide sequence: TGCGCCAGCAGCCGGGACATCTCCTACGAGCAGTACTTC.

The rearrangement uses TRBV6-5 and TRBJ1-6; D is undetermined. The germline V and J ends were trimmed by 2 bases and 6 bases, with 11 bases remaining between them. This CDR3 has 15 amino acids. CDR1 and CDR2 (germline): MNHEY, SVGAGI. The CDR3 nucleotides read TGTGCCAGCAGTTACCTCGGCGAGGGTAATTCACCCCTCCACTTT. This translates into CASSYLGEGNSPLHF.

The chain is built from TRBV6-1 and TRBJ2-5; maybe TRBD1 (6 bases). The CDR3 covers 12 residues. The germline V gene encodes CDR1 MNHNS and CDR2 SASEGT. V dropped 8 bases and J dropped 5 bases, with 12 bases sitting between them. CDR3 coding DNA: TGTGCCAGCCAGGGGTTCGGGGAGACCCAGTACTTC. Protein sequence: CASQGFGETQYF.

This clone appeared a few times. The chain recombines TRBV9 with TRBJ2-7; 7 nucleotides agree with TRBD1. V dropped 3 bases and J dropped 7; count of bases not matched to a gene: 1. CDR1 SGDLS and CDR2 YYNGEE come from the germline V gene. This CDR3 contains 11 residues. CDR3 region: CASSAGGEQYF. The DNA for the CDR3 is TGTGCCAGCAGCGCAGGGGGTGAGCAGTACTTC. Full variable domain (remainder filled in from reference TRBV9 and TRBJ2-7): DSGVTQTPKHLITATGQRVTLRCSPRSGDLSVYWYQQSLDQGLQFLIQYYNGEERAKGNILERFSAQQFPDLHSELNLSSLELGDSALYFCASSAGGEQYFGPGTRLTVT.

This rearrangement joins TRBV28 to TRBJ1-6; D is perhaps TRBD1 (5 bases). The CDR3 covers 14 residues. Trimming stripped 5 bases from V and 7 bases from J, with 12 bases between. Germline values: CDR1 MDHEN, CDR2 SYDVKM. CDR3 sequence (DNA): TGTGCCAGCAGTCAACAGGCTCCGAATTCACCCCTCCACTTT. As protein: CASSQQAPNSPLHF.

CDR3 sequence reads: CAISESGALQETQYF. The CDR3 nucleotides are TGTGCCATCAGTGAGTCGGGAGCCCTCCAAGAGACCCAGTACTTC. The chain has TRBV10-3 and TRBJ2-5; tentative D call: TRBD2 (5 bases). The CDR3 runs to 15 residues. V was trimmed by 0 bases and J by 1 base, leaving 9 bases between them. Germline V CDR1 and CDR2: ENHRY, SYGVKD.

The rearrangement uses TRBV5-1 and TRBJ2-7; TRBD2 might be the D (5 bases). The length of the CDR3 is 13 residues. Germline V gene sequence: CDR1 SGHRS, CDR2 YFSETQ. V lost 0 bases and J lost 7, with 11 bases in between. CDR3 sequence: CASSLDGMREQYF. In nucleotides, the CDR3 is TGCGCCAGCAGCTTGGACGGGATGAGGGAGCAGTACTTC.

The chain combines TRBV6-5 with TRBJ2-1; D is perhaps TRBD2 (6 bases). The CDR3 spans 14 residues. V gave up 5 bases and J gave up 5 bases, with 13 bases separating them. Germline values: CDR1 MNHEY, CDR2 SVGAGI. CDR3 region: CASSSGAGHNEQFF. The CDR3 nucleotides read TGTGCCAGCAGTAGCGGAGCGGGCCACAATGAGCAGTTCTTC.

This sequence joins TRBV11-2 and TRBJ2-4, with TRBD2 as a possible D gene (7 bases). The CDR3 is 16 amino acids. Germline V CDR1 and CDR2: SGHAT, FQNNGV. V was trimmed by 3 bases and J by 1 base, leaving 13 bases between them. For the CDR3, the DNA is TGTGCCAGCAGCTTGGGGGCTAGCGGCGCCAAAAACATTCAGTACTTC. Translation: CASSLGASGAKNIQYF.

The chain recombines TRBV7-9 with TRBJ2-1; 7 nucleotides line up with TRBD1. This CDR3 contains 16 residues. Germline CDR1 and CDR2: SEHNR and FQNEAQ (reference sequence). V gave up 3 bases and J gave up 4 bases; unmatched junction bases: 9. The CDR3 loop is CASSFSNRGTYNEQFF. The CDR3 DNA reads TGTGCCAGCAGCTTTTCGAACAGGGGAACATACAATGAGCAGTTCTTC.

The chain couples TRBV19 to TRBJ1-1, with D possibly TRBD1 on 5 matching bases. V lost 4 bases, J lost 3 bases, and 12 bases lay in between. CDR3 length: 14 residues. The germline V gene encodes CDR1 LNHDA and CDR2 SQIVND (reference sequence). The CDR3 loop reads CASSTDSEYTEAFF. The CDR3 DNA reads as TGTGCCAGTAGTACCGACAGTGAGTACACTGAAGCTTTCTTT. The complete variable domain, with remaining parts taken from reference TRBV19 and TRBJ1-1, reads DGGITQSPKYLFRKEGQNVTLSCEQNLNHDAMYWYRQDPGQGLRLIYYSQIVNDFQKGDIAEGYSVSREKKESFPLTVTSAQKNPTAFYLCASSTDSEYTEAFFGQGTRLTVV.

This chain joins TRBV10-3 and TRBJ2-5, with 7 bases matching TRBD2. This CDR3 contains 13 residues. CDR1 and CDR2 from the germline V gene are ENHRY and SYGVKD. Trimming cost V 2 bases and J 6 bases; bases outside gene matches: 3. For the CDR3, the DNA is TGTGCCATCAGTGAGGGTAGCGGGCAGACCCAGTACTTC. Residues: CAISEGSGQTQYF.

The V and J genes are TRBV28 and TRBJ2-3; 7 nucleotides line up with TRBD1. CDR1 is MDHEN, CDR2 SYDVKM, per germline. The CDR3 loop spans 14 amino acids. Unmatched junction bases numbered 8, after V lost 5 bases and J lost 6 bases. This chain's CDR3 is CASSRTGARDTQYF. CDR3 in DNA: TGTGCCAGCAGTAGAACAGGGGCGAGGGATACGCAGTATTTT. Looking up the rest from reference TRBV28 and TRBJ2-3 gives the full variable domain: DVKVTQSSRYLVKRTGEKVFLECVQDMDHENMFWYRQDPGLGLRLIYFSYDVKMKEKGDIPEGYSVSREKKERFSLILESASTNQTSMYLCASSRTGARDTQYFGPGTRLTVL.

The genes are TRBV18 and TRBJ2-3, with D maybe TRBD1 (5 bases). Trimming took off 2 bases at V and 0 bases at J, with 21 bases between the two ends. The germline V gene has CDR1 KGHSH and CDR2 LQKENI. The length of the CDR3 is 19 residues. CDR3 coding DNA: TGTGCCAGCTCACCAAGACGAATACAGGCCACCTATAGCACAGATACGCAGTATTTT. Protein product: CASSPRRIQATYSTDTQYF.

The chain has TRBV9 and TRBJ2-7; the D gene is possibly TRBD1 (8 bases). CDR1 is SGDLS and CDR2 is YYNGEE in the germline V gene. Trimming removed 3 bases from V and 4 bases from J, with 14 bases in between. The CDR3 extends over 14 amino acids. Here the CDR3 DNA reads TGTGCCAGCAGCGCAGGGGGCGGGGGTTACGAGCAGTACTTC. Protein product: CASSAGGGGYEQYF.

The chain carries TRBV11-3 and TRBJ2-3; the D gene is possibly TRBD1 (6 bases). Trimming took 4 bases from V and 7 from J, leaving 15 bases between them. The CDR3 contains 14 residues. Looked up from germline, CDR1 is SGHNT and CDR2 is YENEEA. As DNA, the CDR3 is TGTGCCAGCAGCTCCCAGGGGCCCACGAATACGCAGTATTTT. Translated: CASSSQGPTNTQYF.

The gene calls are TRBV28 and TRBJ1-1, with D hard to call. Trimming took off 4 bases at V and 2 bases at J, with 11 bases between the two ends. CDR3 length: 14 amino acids. Germline V gene lookup returns CDR1 MDHEN and CDR2 SYDVKM. In DNA, the CDR3 is TGTGCCAGCAGTTATCCTTTATATAACACTGAAGCTTTCTTT. Residues: CASSYPLYNTEAFF.

This clone was picked up one time. V is TRBV5-1 and J is TRBJ1-2, with D possibly matching TRBD1 (6 bases). The germline V gene encodes CDR1 SGHRS and CDR2 YFSETQ. V was shortened by 6 bases and J by 14 bases, with 20 bases between the two germline ends. This CDR3 spans 12 amino acids. CDR3 region: CASKPGGGRRTF. In nucleotides, the CDR3 is TGCGCCAGCAAACCCGGGGGGGGGCGACGGACCTTC.